The clone carrying this T cell receptor beta chain has more than one count but fewer than ten. The data were taken from a study of cytomegalovirus exposure and HLA in healthy donors. The PCR employed 60 Vbeta primers together with 13 Jbeta primers. Produced via immunoSEQ multiplex PCR; TCRdb's table is partial and in-frame only. Among approximately 170,000 clones listed, 77% were seen once. The V and J ends lost 3 bases and 1 base respectively, with 6 bases between them. The CDR3 runs to 13 residues. The germline CDR1 and CDR2 sequences are SGHVS and FQNEAQ. Sequencing used PBMCs. This rearrangement joins TRBV7-8 to TRBJ1-1; D gene ambiguous. This receptor was taken from a female donor in good health and CMV-seronegative. CDR3 protein: CASSLTGNTEAFF. CDR3 coding DNA: TGTGCCAGCAGCTTGACGGGGAACACTGAAGCTTTCTTT. The full variable domain, with the rest looked up from reference TRBV7-8 and TRBJ1-1, is GAGVSQSPRYKVAKRGQDVALRCDPISGHVSLFWYQQALGQGPEFLTYFQNEAQLDKSGLPSDRFFAERPEGSVSTLKIQRTQQEDSAVYLCASSLTGNTEAFFGQGTRLTVV.